This TCR beta chain is from a study of shared clonotypes between healthy human individuals. Study-wide findings and caveats: The study sampled only blood, and tissue repertoires likely differ.

Each donor was a Caucasian adult residing in Nashville, Tennessee. Unsorted PBMC contributed approximately 270 ng DNA, approximately 33,000 T cell genomes, to each replicate PCR. Measured with immunoSEQ multiplex PCR; TCRdb has only the in-frame clones, and not every one. The data show some 470,000 clones, 60% to 85% seen once. CDR1 WNHNN and CDR2 SYGVQD come from the germline V gene (reference sequence). The length of the CDR3 is 17 residues. With V trimmed by 3 bases and J by 0 bases, 5 bases remained unmatched. A note on this clone: As yet, its antigen is unknown.

The chain carries TRBV10-1 and TRBJ2-1; 10 nucleotides agree with TRBD2. The clonotype was recovered from a woman between 35 and 50 years old in good health. Some clones in this sample may be carry-over from other donors' samples. The sequencing input was PBMCs. The CDR3 loop is CASSELAGTRSYNEQFF. In DNA, the CDR3 is TGCGCCAGCAGTGAACTAGCGGGAACCCGCTCCTACAATGAGCAGTTCTTC.